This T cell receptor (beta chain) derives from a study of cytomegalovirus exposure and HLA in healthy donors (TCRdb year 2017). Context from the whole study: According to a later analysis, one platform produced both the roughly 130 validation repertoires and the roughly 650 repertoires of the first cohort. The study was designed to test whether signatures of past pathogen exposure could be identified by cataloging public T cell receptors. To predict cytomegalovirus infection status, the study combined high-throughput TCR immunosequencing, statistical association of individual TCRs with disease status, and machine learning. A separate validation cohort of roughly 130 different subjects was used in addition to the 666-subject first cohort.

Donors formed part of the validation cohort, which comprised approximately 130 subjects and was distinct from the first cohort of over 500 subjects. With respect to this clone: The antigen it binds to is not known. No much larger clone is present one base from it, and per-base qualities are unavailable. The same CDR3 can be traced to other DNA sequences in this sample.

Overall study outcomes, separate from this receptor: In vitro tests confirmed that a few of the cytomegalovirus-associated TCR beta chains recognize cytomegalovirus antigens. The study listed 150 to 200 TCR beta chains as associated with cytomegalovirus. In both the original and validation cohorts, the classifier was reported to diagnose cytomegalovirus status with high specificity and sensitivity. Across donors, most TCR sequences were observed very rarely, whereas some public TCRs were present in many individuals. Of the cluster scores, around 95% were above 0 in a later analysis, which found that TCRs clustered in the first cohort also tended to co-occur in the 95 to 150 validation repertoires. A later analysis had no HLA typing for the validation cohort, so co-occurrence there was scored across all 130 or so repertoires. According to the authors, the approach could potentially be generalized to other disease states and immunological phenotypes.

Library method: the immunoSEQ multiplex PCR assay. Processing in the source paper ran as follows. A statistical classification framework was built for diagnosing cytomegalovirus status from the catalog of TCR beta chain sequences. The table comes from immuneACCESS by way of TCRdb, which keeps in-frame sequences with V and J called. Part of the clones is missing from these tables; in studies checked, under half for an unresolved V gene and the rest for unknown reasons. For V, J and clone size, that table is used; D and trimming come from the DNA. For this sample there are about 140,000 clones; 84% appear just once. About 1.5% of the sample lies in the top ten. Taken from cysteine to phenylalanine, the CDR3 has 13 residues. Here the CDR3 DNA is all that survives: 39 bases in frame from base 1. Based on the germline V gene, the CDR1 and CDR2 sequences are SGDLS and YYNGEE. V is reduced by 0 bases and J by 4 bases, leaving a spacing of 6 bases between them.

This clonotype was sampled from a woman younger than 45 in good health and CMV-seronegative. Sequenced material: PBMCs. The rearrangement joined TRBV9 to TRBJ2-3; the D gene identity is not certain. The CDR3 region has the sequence CASSVGSPDTQYF. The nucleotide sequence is TGTGCCAGCAGCGTAGGGAGCCCAGATACGCAGTATTTT. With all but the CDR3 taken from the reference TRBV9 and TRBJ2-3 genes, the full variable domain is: DSGVTQTPKHLITATGQRVTLRCSPRSGDLSVYWYQQSLDQGLQFLIQYYNGEERAKGNILERFSAQQFPDLHSELNLSSLELGDSALYFCASSVGSPDTQYFGPGTRLTVL.